This TCR beta chain was found in a study of T cells after yellow fever vaccination. This clonotype showed up many times. The CDR3 has 15 amino acids. The germline V gene has CDR1 SEHNR and CDR2 FQNEAQ (reference sequence). Trimming left V 1 base short and J 6 bases short, with 14 bases between. TCRdb re-called the 5' RACE reads through MiXCR, storing one row per CDR3 protein. The sample contains some 350,000 distinct CDR3 sequences, around a tenth of which appear only once. The sequencing used PBMCs, collected on the day of the first yellow fever vaccination. The receptor's source is a man between 18 and 29 years old who received the YFV17D yellow fever vaccine. The chain recombines TRBV7-9 with TRBJ2-3; TRBD2 is a possible D gene (6 bases). The CDR3 spells CASSLGDLAYDTQYF. The CDR3 bases are TGTGCCAGCAGCTTAGGGGACTTAGCATACGATACGCAGTATTTT.